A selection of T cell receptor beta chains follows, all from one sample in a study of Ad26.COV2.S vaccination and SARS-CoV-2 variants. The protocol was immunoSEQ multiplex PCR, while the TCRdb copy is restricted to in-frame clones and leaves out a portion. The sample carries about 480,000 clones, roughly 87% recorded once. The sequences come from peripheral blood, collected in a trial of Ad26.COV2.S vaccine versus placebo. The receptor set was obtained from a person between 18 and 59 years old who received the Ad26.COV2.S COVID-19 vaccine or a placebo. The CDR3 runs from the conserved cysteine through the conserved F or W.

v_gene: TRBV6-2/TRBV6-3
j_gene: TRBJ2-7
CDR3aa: CASSSPGQGSRSEQYF

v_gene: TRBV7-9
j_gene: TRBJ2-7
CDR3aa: CASSLSIGPRYF

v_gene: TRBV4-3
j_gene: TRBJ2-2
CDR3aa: CASSQVYDGGELFF

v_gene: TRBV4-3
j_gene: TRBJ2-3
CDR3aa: CASSRGDTQYF

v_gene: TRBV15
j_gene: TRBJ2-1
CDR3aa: CATSARDRTPANEQFF

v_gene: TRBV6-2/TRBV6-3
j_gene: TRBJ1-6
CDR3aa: CASSWGSYNSPLHF

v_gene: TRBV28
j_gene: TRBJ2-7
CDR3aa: CASSYDWGTRSYEQYF

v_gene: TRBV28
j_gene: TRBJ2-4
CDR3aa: CASTAIGGASGNIQYF

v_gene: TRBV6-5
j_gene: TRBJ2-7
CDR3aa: CATSQGTYEQYF

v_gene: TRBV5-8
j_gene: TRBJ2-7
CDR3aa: CASSSRGLAGVKHYEQYF

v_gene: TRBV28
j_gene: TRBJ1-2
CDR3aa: CATTGGRVYGYTF

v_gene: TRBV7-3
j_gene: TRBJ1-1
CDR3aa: CASSLGGSGEAFF

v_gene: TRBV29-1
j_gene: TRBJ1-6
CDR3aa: CSVGDRGTSPLHF

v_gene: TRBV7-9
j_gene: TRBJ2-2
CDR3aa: CASSSRTSNTGELFF

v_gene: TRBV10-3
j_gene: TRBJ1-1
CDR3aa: CAISGNMNTEAFF

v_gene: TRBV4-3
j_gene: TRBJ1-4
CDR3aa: CASSPRDWPNEKLFF

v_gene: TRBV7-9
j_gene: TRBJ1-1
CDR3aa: CASSFHQGSEAFF

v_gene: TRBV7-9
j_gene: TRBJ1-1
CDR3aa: CASSLARQGTEAFF

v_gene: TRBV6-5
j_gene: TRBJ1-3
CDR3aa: CASSYEGISGNTIYF

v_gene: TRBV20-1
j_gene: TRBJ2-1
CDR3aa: CSPIGYNEQFF

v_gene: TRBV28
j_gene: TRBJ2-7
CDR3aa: CASSANPAKGYEQYF

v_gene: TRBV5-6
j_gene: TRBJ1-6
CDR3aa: CASSQPVLNSPLHF

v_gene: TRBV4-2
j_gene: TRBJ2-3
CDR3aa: CASSPGQGGRDTQYF

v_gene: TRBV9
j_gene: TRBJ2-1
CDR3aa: CASSVGSGSYNEQFF